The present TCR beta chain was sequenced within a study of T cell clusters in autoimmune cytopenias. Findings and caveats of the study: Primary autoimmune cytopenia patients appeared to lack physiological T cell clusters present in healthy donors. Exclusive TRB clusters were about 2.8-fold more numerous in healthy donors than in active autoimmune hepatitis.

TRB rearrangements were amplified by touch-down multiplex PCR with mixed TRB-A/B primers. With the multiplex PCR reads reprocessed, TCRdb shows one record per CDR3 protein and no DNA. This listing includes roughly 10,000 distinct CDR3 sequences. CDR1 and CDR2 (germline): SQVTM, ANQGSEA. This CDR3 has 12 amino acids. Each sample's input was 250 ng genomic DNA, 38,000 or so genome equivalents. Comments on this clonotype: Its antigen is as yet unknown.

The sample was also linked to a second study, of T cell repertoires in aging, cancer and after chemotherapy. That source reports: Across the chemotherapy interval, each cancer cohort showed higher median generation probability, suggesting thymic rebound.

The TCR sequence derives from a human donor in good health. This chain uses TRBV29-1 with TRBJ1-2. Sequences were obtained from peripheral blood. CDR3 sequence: CSASSLNDGYTF.